The rows below give T cell receptor beta chains drawn from one sample of a study of shared clonotypes between healthy human individuals. Sequencing was performed with immunoSEQ multiplex PCR; in TCRdb, only in-frame clones are kept and a portion is missing. Counted here are about 1 million clones, 65% to 80% occurring once; the ten biggest clones make up approximately 1.3%. Material: memory CD4+ T cells sorted from blood. These receptor sequences come from a man between 18 and 35 years old in good health. CDR3s include the opening cysteine and the closing phenylalanine or tryptophan. Each record gives: V gene, D gene, clone size, J gene, CDR3 protein, CDR3 DNA. A D gene is named only where the DNA matches it firmly. Only some rows state a clone size, as once, few, many or a class for expanded clones.

V: TRBV6-5
D: NA
size: NA
J: TRBJ2-7
CDR3: CASRNSVSSYEQYF
DNA: TGTGCCAGCAGAAACAGCGTAAGCTCCTACGAGCAGTACTTC

V: TRBV5-4
D: TRBD2
size: NA
J: TRBJ2-2
CDR3: CASSLGQPGLGSTGELFF
DNA: TGTGCCAGCAGCTTGGGGCAACCGGGACTAGGATCCACCGGGGAGCTGTTTTTT

V: TRBV6-5
D: NA
size: NA
J: TRBJ1-1
CDR3: CASSSLMNTEAFF
DNA: TGTGCCAGCAGTTCCCTCATGAACACTGAAGCTTTCTTT

V: TRBV9
D: TRBD1
size: few
J: TRBJ2-2
CDR3: CASSDRDRGSTGELFF
DNA: TGTGCCAGCAGCGACCGGGACAGGGGGAGTACCGGGGAGCTGTTTTTT

V: TRBV7-9
D: TRBD2
size: once
J: TRBJ2-3
CDR3: CASSLPRLRGGGTDTQYF
DNA: TGTGCCAGCAGCTTGCCGAGGCTGCGGGGGGGCGGCACAGATACGCAGTATTTT

V: TRBV15
D: NA
size: NA
J: TRBJ1-3
CDR3: CATSDIRNTIYF
DNA: TGTGCCACCAGTGACATTCGCAACACCATATATTTT

V: TRBV7-2
D: NA
size: NA
J: TRBJ1-2
CDR3: CASSSPDNFNYGYTF
DNA: TGTGCCAGCAGCTCCCCGGACAATTTTAACTATGGCTACACCTTC

V: TRBV30
D: NA
size: NA
J: TRBJ1-1
CDR3: CAWSRQVRAEAFF
DNA: TGTGCCTGGAGCCGACAGGTCCGGGCTGAAGCTTTCTTT

V: TRBV30
D: NA
size: few
J: TRBJ1-5
CDR3: CAWGTTAGNQPQHF
DNA: TGTGCCTGGGGTACCACAGCCGGCAATCAGCCCCAGCATTTT

V: TRBV10-3
D: TRBD2
size: NA
J: TRBJ2-3
CDR3: CAISPRGLAETDTQYF
DNA: TGTGCCATCAGCCCAAGGGGACTAGCGGAAACAGATACGCAGTATTTT

V: TRBV5-6
D: TRBD2
size: NA
J: TRBJ2-5
CDR3: CASSLEGLASQETQYF
DNA: TGTGCCAGCAGCTTGGAGGGACTAGCGTCCCAAGAGACCCAGTACTTC

V: TRBV7-2
D: TRBD2
size: NA
J: TRBJ2-7
CDR3: CASSLALAGRRDEQYF
DNA: TGTGCCAGCAGCTTAGCTTTAGCGGGTCGGCGGGACGAGCAGTACTTC

V: TRBV5-1
D: TRBD1
size: NA
J: TRBJ1-3
CDR3: CASSPGGFGNTIYF
DNA: TGCGCCAGCAGCCCAGGGGGGTTCGGAAACACCATATATTTT

V: TRBV5-4
D: TRBD2
size: NA
J: TRBJ2-5
CDR3: CASAWRGVQETQYF
DNA: TGTGCCAGCGCCTGGCGGGGGGTGCAAGAGACCCAGTACTTC

V: TRBV7-2
D: TRBD2
size: NA
J: TRBJ2-1
CDR3: CASSPETSGVFEQFF
DNA: TGTGCCAGCAGCCCGGAGACTAGCGGGGTTTTTGAGCAGTTCTTC

V: TRBV7-3
D: TRBD1
size: NA
J: TRBJ1-2
CDR3: CASGLTGGERGYTF
DNA: TGTGCCAGCGGACTTACAGGGGGCGAAAGAGGCTACACCTTC

V: TRBV30
D: NA
size: NA
J: TRBJ2-7
CDR3: CAWMAASYEQYF
DNA: TGTGCCTGGATGGCTGCCTCCTACGAGCAGTACTTC

V: TRBV2
D: NA
size: NA
J: TRBJ1-1
CDR3: CASSVISEAFF
DNA: TGTGCCAGCAGTGTTATTTCGGAAGCTTTCTTT

V: TRBV10-3
D: TRBD1
size: NA
J: TRBJ1-6
CDR3: CAISDSWNRGGNSPLHF
DNA: TGTGCCATCAGTGATTCCTGGAACAGGGGGGGTAATTCACCCCTCCACTTT

V: TRBV6-1
D: NA
size: NA
J: TRBJ1-1
CDR3: CASSEGARGTEAFF
DNA: TGTGCCAGCAGTGAAGGGGCGCGCGGCACTGAAGCTTTCTTT

V: TRBV6-5
D: NA
size: NA
J: TRBJ1-3
CDR3: CASSSTAHSGNTIYF
DNA: TGTGCCAGCAGTTCCACAGCCCACTCTGGAAACACCATATATTTT

V: TRBV5-4
D: NA
size: few
J: TRBJ2-3
CDR3: CASSLDRGRKGDSTDTQYF
DNA: TGTGCCAGCAGCTTGGATCGGGGGCGAAAGGGGGATAGCACAGATACGCAGTATTTT

V: TRBV2
D: NA
size: NA
J: TRBJ2-7
CDR3: CASSGRGGFSYEQYF
DNA: TGTGCCAGCAGTGGGAGAGGGGGATTCTCCTACGAGCAGTACTTC

V: TRBV9
D: TRBD2
size: NA
J: TRBJ2-3
CDR3: CASTPTSGRASTDTQYF
DNA: TGTGCCAGCACCCCGACTAGCGGGAGGGCCTCCACAGATACGCAGTATTTT

V: TRBV30
D: NA
size: NA
J: TRBJ1-6
CDR3: CAWSTDYYNSPLHF
DNA: TGTGCCTGGAGTACCGATTACTATAATTCACCCCTCCACTTT

V: TRBV7-8
D: NA
size: NA
J: TRBJ2-1
CDR3: CASSLGVSYNEQFF
DNA: TGTGCCAGCAGCTTAGGGGTTTCCTACAATGAGCAGTTCTTC